These 32 T cell receptor beta chains came from one sample sequenced in a study of cytomegalovirus exposure and HLA in healthy donors. The PCR was carried out with 60 Vbeta primers and 13 Jbeta primers. This table comes from immunoSEQ multiplex PCR, and its TCRdb copy is limited to in-frame clones, with some not included. This table has 65,000 to 70,000 clones, around three quarters appearing once. The sequenced material came from PBMCs. The receptor source for this set is a man aged 50-59 years in good health and CMV-seronegative.

The chain is built from TRBV5-4 and TRBJ1-6, with 9 bases identical to TRBD1. Per the germline V gene, CDR1 is SGHNT and CDR2 is YYREEE (reference sequence). V was clipped by 3 bases and J by 4 bases; unmatched bases: 5. This CDR3 has 16 amino acids. As DNA, the CDR3 is TGTGCCAGCAGCTGGGACAGGGTCCGTTATAATTCACCCCTCCACTTT. Amino acid sequence: CASSWDRVRYNSPLHF.

There are a few counts of this clone. The CDR3 loop reads CASSVGGADSWEKLFF. CDR3 sequence (DNA): TGTGCCAGCAGTGTGGGCGGGGCAGACTCATGGGAAAAACTGTTTTTT. The V and J genes are TRBV6-1 and TRBJ1-4, with a weak D call TRBD1 (5 bases). V dropped 4 bases and J dropped 8 bases, with 20 bases sitting between them. The CDR3 contains 16 residues. The germline CDR1 and CDR2 sequences are MNHNS and SASEGT.

V usage is TRBV5-6 and J usage is TRBJ2-3; a possible D gene is TRBD2 (5 bases). Germline V lookup: CDR1 SGHDT, CDR2 YYEEEE. The CDR3 consists of 14 residues. The V gene lost 2 bases and the J gene lost 5 bases, with 12 bases spanning the gap. The CDR3 nucleotides are TGTGCCAGCAGCTTAGAGGGAAGAGGAGATACGCAGTATTTT. Amino acid sequence: CASSLEGRGDTQYF.

This clone was detected once. This chain uses TRBV6-5 with TRBJ1-5; 8 bases are shared with TRBD1. Trimming took 5 bases from V and 6 from J; bases not matched to a gene: 6. The germline CDR1 and CDR2 sequences are MNHEY and SVGAGI. The CDR3 sequence is 14 residues long. CDR3 nucleotides: TGTGCCAGCAGTCTGGACAGGGAACTTCAGCCCCAGCATTTT. Translating gives CASSLDRELQPQHF.

This clone has just a few counts. The chain combines TRBV27 with TRBJ2-6; no definite D call. The CDR3 has 13 residues. V was trimmed by 3 bases and J by 4 bases, leaving 4 bases between them. Germline V gene sequence: CDR1 MNHEY, CDR2 SMNVEV (reference sequence). CDR3 residues: CASSLAGANVLTF. CDR3 DNA sequence: TGTGCCAGCAGTTTGGCCGGGGCCAACGTCCTGACTTTC. The variable domain in full, completed from reference TRBV27 and TRBJ2-6, reads EAQVTQNPRYLITVTGKKLTVTCSQNMNHEYMSWYRQDPGLGLRQIYYSMNVEVTDKGDVPEGYKVSRKEKRNFPLILESPSPNQTSLYFCASSLAGANVLTFGAGSRLTVL.

This rearrangement joins TRBV5-8 to TRBJ1-5; D is ambiguous. Deletions cut 4 bases from V and 11 bases from J, with 10 bases between. The CDR3 runs to 11 residues. The germline V gene has CDR1 SGHTS and CDR2 YDEGEE. The CDR3, as DNA: TGTGCCAGCAGCCGTTCCACTTCCCAGCATTTT. Amino acids: CASSRSTSQHF.

This clone was recorded a few times. The V call is TRBV7-9, the J call TRBJ2-7; 9 bases fit TRBD2. The trim removed 5 bases at V and 12 bases at J, leaving 5 bases unmatched. Germline CDR1 SEHNR, CDR2 FQNEAQ (reference sequence). The CDR3 covers 11 residues. The CDR3 DNA follows: TGTGCCAGCAGCGGTAGCGGGAGTTGGTACTTC. Its protein product is CASSGSGSWYF.

The chain combines TRBV13 with TRBJ2-5, with 8 bases aligning to TRBD2. This CDR3 contains 15 residues. CDR1 and CDR2 from the germline V gene are PRHDT and FYEKMQ (reference sequence). V lost 5 bases to trimming and J lost 1 base; unmatched junction nucleotides: 6. The DNA for the CDR3 is TGTGCCAGCAGCCAACGCGGGGGGCTCCAAGAGACCCAGTACTTC. Its translation is CASSQRGGLQETQYF.

The CDR3 loop is CASSLGGVGTDTQYF. In nucleotides, the CDR3 is TGTGCCAGCAGCTTAGGGGGCGTTGGCACAGATACGCAGTATTTT. V and J are TRBV7-2 and TRBJ2-3; D may be TRBD1 (5 bases). V lost 1 base, J lost 1 base, and 9 bases lay in between. Germline CDR1 and CDR2: SGHTA and FQGNSA. The length of the CDR3 is 15 residues. The full variable domain, rest sourced from reference TRBV7-2 and TRBJ2-3, is GAGVSQSPSNKVTEKGKDVELRCDPISGHTALYWYRQSLGQGLEFLIYFQGNSAPDKSGLPSDRFSAERTGGSVSTLTIQRTQQEDSAVYLCASSLGGVGTDTQYFGPGTRLTVL.

This rearrangement joins TRBV6-5 to TRBJ1-5; the D gene is possibly TRBD1 (5 bases). This CDR3 comprises 14 residues. V was clipped by 2 bases and J by 8 bases, with 13 bases between them. Germline CDR1 and CDR2: MNHEY and SVGAGI. As DNA, the CDR3 is TGTGCCAGCAGTTACCAAACGGGGGGTAAGCCCCAGCATTTT. Its translation: CASSYQTGGKPQHF.

The CDR3 sequence: CATSRSGRSAYNEQFF. For the CDR3, the DNA is TGTGCCACCAGCAGAAGCGGGAGGAGCGCCTACAATGAGCAGTTCTTC. The rearrangement joins TRBV15 to TRBJ2-1; 9 bases match TRBD2. With V trimmed by 2 bases and J by 2 bases, 4 bases remained unmatched. Germline V gene lookup returns CDR1 LNHNV and CDR2 YYDKDF (reference sequence). The CDR3 spans 16 residues.

This clone was seen a handful of times. The chain carries TRBV30 and TRBJ1-2, with D perhaps matching TRBD1 (6 bases). The CDR3 is made up of 14 amino acids. CDR1 is GTSNPN and CDR2 is SVGIG in the germline V gene (reference sequence). V was trimmed by 3 bases and J by 2 bases, leaving 13 bases between them. The CDR3 DNA is TGTGCCTGGAGGGCCGGACAGATAAACTATGGCTACACCTTC. Protein sequence: CAWRAGQINYGYTF.

This clone was seen a handful of times. The V gene is TRBV5-1, the J gene TRBJ2-1; TRBD2 aligns across 12 bases. The V gene's germline CDR1 is SGHRS and CDR2 YFSETQ. Germline trimming cut 8 bases from V and 5 bases from J; bases unmatched to any gene: 8. The CDR3 consists of 15 residues. CDR3 residues: CASQQWTSGDNEQFF. In DNA form, the CDR3 reads TGCGCCAGTCAGCAATGGACTAGCGGGGACAATGAGCAGTTCTTC.

V and J are TRBV30 and TRBJ2-7, with a possible D match to TRBD1 (6 bases). The CDR3 loop spans 13 amino acids. Trimming took 4 bases from V and 4 from J, leaving 14 bases between them. CDR1 and CDR2 (germline): GTSNPN, SVGIG (reference sequence). In nucleotides, the CDR3 is TGTGCCTGGACTGGGGGCCCCGGGTACGAGCAGTACTTC. Amino acid sequence: CAWTGGPGYEQYF.

The chain combines TRBV25-1 with TRBJ1-5; D not resolved. Trimming pared 4 bases from V and 0 bases from J, leaving 10 bases between. Germline assignment: CDR1 MGHDK and CDR2 SYGVNS. The CDR3 has 15 residues. In nucleotides, the CDR3 is TGTGCCAGCAGTGGGGGAGGTAATAGCAATCAGCCCCAGCATTTT. Protein: CASSGGGNSNQPQHF.

In the case of this clone: Likely a read error: the CDR3 ends without its conserved phenylalanine or tryptophan. The chain has TRBV25-1 and TRBJ1-4; D is perhaps TRBD1 (5 bases). The CDR3 length is 15 residues. Germline lookup yields CDR1 MGHDK and CDR2 SYGVNS. V was clipped by 4 bases and J by 5 bases, with 14 bases between them. This CDR3 reads CASSGSDNPNEKLFV. CDR3 sequence (DNA): TGTGCCAGCAGTGGGTCGGACAATCCGAATGAAAAACTGTTTGTT.

The chain is built from TRBV7-9 and TRBJ1-2; no clear D. Trimming took off 1 base at V and 8 bases at J, with 8 bases between the two ends. This CDR3 is built from 12 residues. Germline loops: CDR1 SEHNR, CDR2 FQNEAQ (reference sequence). In DNA form, the CDR3 reads TGTGCCAGCAGCTTAGGAAGCCGGGGCTACACCTTC. Translated: CASSLGSRGYTF.

V and J are TRBV5-4 and TRBJ1-1, with 8 nucleotides matching TRBD1. The ends lost 3 bases at V and 6 bases at J; junction bases unmatched: 10. Germline-derived CDR1 and CDR2 are SGHNT and YYREEE (reference sequence). This CDR3 contains 15 residues. The CDR3 region is CASSSSGGAGPEAFF. The CDR3 bases are TGTGCCAGCAGCTCTTCAGGGGGCGCCGGGCCTGAAGCTTTCTTT.

The chain has TRBV19 and TRBJ1-1, with no clear D. This CDR3 is 14 amino acids long. CDR1 LNHDA and CDR2 SQIVND come from the germline V gene (reference sequence). V lost 6 bases and J lost 0, with 11 bases in between. The DNA of the CDR3 is TGTGCCAGTAGAGACGGGTCCGTGAACACTGAAGCTTTCTTT. This sequence encodes CASRDGSVNTEAFF.

This clone is a singleton in its sample. The J gene is TRBJ1-5, the V gene TRBV19, with 10 bases aligning to TRBD1. Trimming removed 10 bases from V and 7 bases from J; junction bases left unmatched: 10. CDR1 LNHDA and CDR2 SQIVND come from the germline V gene (reference sequence). CDR3 size: 14 residues. CDR3 sequence (DNA): TGTGCCACAAACCGGGACAGGGGCGGGCAGCCCCAGCATTTT. Its protein product is CATNRDRGGQPQHF.

The chain employs TRBV4-3 and TRBJ1-5; 8 nucleotides match TRBD1. The CDR3 totals 17 residues. The germline V gene has CDR1 LGHNA and CDR2 YSLEER. After removal of 0 bases from V and 9 bases from J, the junction contained 13 bases not matched to a gene. The CDR3 sequence is CASSQDLSAGGYWPQHF. The CDR3 nucleotides are TGCGCCAGCAGCCAAGATCTGTCGGCAGGGGGCTACTGGCCCCAGCATTTT.

V is TRBV19 and J is TRBJ1-2; a possible D gene is TRBD1 (5 bases). Trimming removed 6 bases at V and 6 bases at J, with 17 bases between. Germline V CDR1 and CDR2: LNHDA, SQIVND (reference sequence). The CDR3 is made up of 14 amino acids. CDR3 nucleotide sequence: TGTGCCAGTAGCCCACGCCAGGGCTCAGATGGCTACACCTTC. Protein product: CASSPRQGSDGYTF.

The V gene is TRBV5-1, the J gene TRBJ1-2; D is unclear. The CDR3 runs to 13 residues. Trimming removed 4 bases from V and 8 bases from J, with 15 bases in between. Germline-derived CDR1 and CDR2 are SGHRS and YFSETQ. CDR3 DNA: TGCGCCAGCAGCAGTCCAATGGGAGGAGGCTACACCTTC. Its protein is CASSSPMGGGYTF.

This clone was recorded a few times. This chain joins TRBV5-6 and TRBJ2-3; 7 bases line up with TRBD2. This CDR3 is 16 amino acids long. Trimming at V came to 0 bases and at J to 6 bases, leaving 10 bases not matched to a gene. Germline lookup yields CDR1 SGHDT and CDR2 YYEEEE. CDR3 loop: CASSLAYSGKSDTQYF. The CDR3 DNA follows: TGTGCCAGCAGCTTGGCGTACAGCGGGAAGTCGGATACGCAGTATTTT. Supplemented by reference TRBV5-6 and TRBJ2-3, the full variable domain reads DAGVTQSPTHLIKTRGQQVTLRCSPKSGHDTVSWYQQALGQGPQFIFQYYEEEERQRGNFPDRFSGHQFPNYSSELNVNALLLGDSALYLCASSLAYSGKSDTQYFGPGTRLTVL.

The gene calls are TRBV7-3 and TRBJ1-2; perhaps TRBD1 as D (6 bases). V lost 5 bases, J lost 4 bases, and 14 bases lay in between. This CDR3 spans 14 amino acids. Germline V lookup: CDR1 SGHTA, CDR2 FQGTGA. The CDR3 loop reads CASSAQTGIYGYTF. The CDR3 coding sequence is TGTGCCAGCAGCGCCCAAACAGGGATCTATGGCTACACCTTC.

The rearrangement uses TRBV5-6 and TRBJ2-7, with a possible D match to TRBD2 (5 bases). The CDR3 has 15 amino acids. The germline CDR1 and CDR2 sequences are SGHDT and YYEEEE. V was shortened by 0 bases and J by 5 bases, with 15 bases between the two germline ends. Written as DNA, the CDR3 is TGTGCCAGCAGCTTGGTATTGAGGGATTGGGACGAGCAGTACTTC. Encoded protein: CASSLVLRDWDEQYF.

The CDR3, as DNA: TGTGCCAGCAGACGGGACAGGGGATTTTCACCCCTCCACTTT. Its translation: CASRRDRGFSPLHF. The chain employs TRBV6-5 and TRBJ1-6; TRBD1 matches 10 bases. Germline lookup yields CDR1 MNHEY and CDR2 SVGAGI. The CDR3 runs to 14 residues. V lost 6 bases, J lost 9 bases, and 5 bases stayed unmatched.

The J gene is TRBJ2-5, the V gene TRBV4-2; TRBD1 aligns across 9 bases. This CDR3 has 16 amino acids. Trimming took 1 base from V and 5 from J; bases not matched to a gene: 8. Germline loops: CDR1 LGHNA, CDR2 YNFKEQ. Here the CDR3 reads CASSQAWDRALETQYF. CDR3 coding DNA: TGTGCCAGCAGCCAAGCCTGGGACAGGGCTTTGGAGACCCAGTACTTC.

The chain carries TRBV2 and TRBJ2-7; 7 nucleotides line up with TRBD1. This CDR3 has 14 amino acids. Germline values: CDR1 SNHLY, CDR2 FYNNEI. V shed 7 bases and J 0 bases; nucleotides not matched to a gene: 6. CDR3 sequence reads: CASTMGQISYEQYF. CDR3 DNA sequence: TGTGCCAGCACCATGGGACAGATCTCCTACGAGCAGTACTTC.

There are a few counts of this clone. The chain carries TRBV6-1 and TRBJ1-3; perhaps TRBD1 as D (6 bases). The CDR3 length is 15 residues. The V gene's germline CDR1 is MNHNS and CDR2 SASEGT. V lost 7 bases and J lost 2, with 15 bases in between. The CDR3 coding sequence is TGTGCCAGCACTTTCACCAGGGGCCCTGGAAACACCATATATTTT. It codes for CASTFTRGPGNTIYF.

This chain joins TRBV7-2 and TRBJ2-2; TRBD2 agrees at 12 bases. The CDR3 is 17 residues long. With V trimmed by 3 bases and J by 7 bases, 9 bases remained unmatched. CDR1 and CDR2 (germline): SGHTA, FQGNSA. The CDR3 loop reads CASSFSGLAGIFGELFF. As DNA, the CDR3 is TGTGCCAGCAGCTTCTCAGGACTAGCGGGAATCTTCGGGGAGCTGTTTTTT.

The chain combines TRBV19 with TRBJ2-2; 7 positions agree with TRBD2. CDR3 length: 14 amino acids. Losses at the gene ends were 7 bases for V and 1 base for J; bases not matched to a gene: 3. Germline CDR1 LNHDA, CDR2 SQIVND (reference sequence). The CDR3 sequence: CASTLAVNTGELFF. DNA of the CDR3: TGTGCCAGTACCCTAGCGGTGAACACCGGGGAGCTGTTTTTT.